These 11 T cell receptor beta chains share one sample of origin, sequenced in a study of blood T cell repertoires in COVID-19. Sequenced by immunoSEQ multiplex PCR; TCRdb stores in-frame clones only, minus some. The data show roughly 41,000 clones, 65% to 75% seen once. Sequencing input: peripheral blood. These receptor sequences come from a man in his 70s with COVID-19, enrolled during active disease.

The J gene is TRBJ1-6, the V gene TRBV30, with TRBD1 identical over 7 bases. The V gene end was trimmed by 1 base and the J gene end by 6 bases; junction bases not matched to a gene: 0. The germline CDR1 and CDR2 sequences are GTSNPN and SVGIG (reference sequence). This CDR3 is built from 13 residues. In nucleotides, the CDR3 is TGTGCCTGGAGTGGACAGGGTAATTCACCCCTCCACTTT. Its protein product is CAWSGQGNSPLHF. Combining the CDR3 with reference TRBV30 and TRBJ1-6 gives the whole variable domain SQTIHQWPATLVQPVGSPLSLECTVEGTSNPNLYWYRQAAGRGLQLLFYSVGIGQISSEVPQNLSASRPQDRQFILSSKKLLLSDSGFYLCAWSGQGNSPLHFGNGTRLTVT.

The V gene is TRBV24-1, the J gene TRBJ2-2; D is perhaps TRBD1 (6 bases). Trimming pared 3 bases from V and 6 bases from J, leaving 13 bases between. The length of the CDR3 is 15 residues. CDR1 is KGHDR and CDR2 is SFDVKD in the germline V gene. The CDR3 nucleotides are TGTGCCACCAGTGATCCAGAAACAGGGTCCGGGGAGCTGTTTTTT. The encoded protein is CATSDPETGSGELFF.

This clone is medium-sized within its sample. V usage is TRBV5-1 and J usage is TRBJ1-1; TRBD1 matches at 7 bases. The CDR3 has 18 residues. J was trimmed by 2 bases and V by 4 bases; bases with no gene match: 17. Per the germline V gene, CDR1 is SGHRS and CDR2 is YFSETQ. The CDR3 here is CASSNEVQGNNQNTEAFF. The CDR3 DNA follows: TGCGCCAGCAGCAATGAGGTACAGGGGAATAACCAAAACACTGAAGCTTTCTTT.

The chain combines TRBV3-1 (or the pseudogene TRBV3-2) with TRBJ2-7, with 9 bases that match TRBD2. Per the germline V gene, CDR1 is LGHDT and CDR2 is YNNKEL (reference sequence). The CDR3 has 14 amino acids. V dropped 3 bases and J dropped 5; count of bases not matched to a gene: 5. The CDR3 protein is CASSHGVAGDEQYF. The CDR3 DNA reads TGTGCCAGCAGCCACGGGGTAGCGGGAGACGAGCAGTACTTC.

The J gene is TRBJ1-5, the V gene TRBV27; 7 bases line up with TRBD1. With 3 bases clipped from V and 3 bases from J, the junction kept 11 bases outside the gene matches. CDR3 length equals 17 residues. CDR1 and CDR2 (germline): MNHEY, SMNVEV (reference sequence). The CDR3, as DNA: TGTGCCAGCAGTTTCTCGCGACAGGGCGCCTACAATCAGCCCCAGCATTTT. Protein: CASSFSRQGAYNQPQHF.

The rearrangement links TRBV19 to TRBJ1-5; D is unresolved. The CDR3 covers 15 residues. The V gene lost 7 bases and the J gene lost 1 base, with 14 bases spanning the gap. Germline V lookup: CDR1 LNHDA, CDR2 SQIVND (reference sequence). This CDR3 is CASTTLGGSNQPQHF. The CDR3, as DNA: TGTGCCAGTACCACCTTGGGAGGAAGCAATCAGCCCCAGCATTTT.

This chain joins TRBV7-2 and TRBJ2-7; weak D call: TRBD2 (6 bases). This CDR3 has 14 amino acids. Germline V CDR1 and CDR2: SGHTA, FQGNSA. V dropped 0 bases and J dropped 2 bases, with 8 bases sitting between them. The CDR3 coding sequence is TGTGCCAGCAGCTTAGCTAGCGGTCCCTACGAGCAGTACTTC. Translation: CASSLASGPYEQYF.

J is TRBJ1-5 and V is TRBV29-1, with 7 bases lining up with TRBD1. The CDR3 contains 13 residues. CDR1 is SQVTM, CDR2 ANQGSEA, per germline. V lost 5 bases, J lost 5 bases, and 6 bases stayed unmatched. The CDR3 nucleotides are TGCAGCGTTAGACAGGGTGTTGATCAGCCCCAGCATTTT. Amino acid sequence: CSVRQGVDQPQHF.

This chain connects TRBV5-5 to TRBJ1-2, with 7 bases that match TRBD1. Germline V gene lookup returns CDR1 SGHKS and CDR2 YYEKEE (reference sequence). The CDR3 spans 14 residues. The V gene end was trimmed by 2 bases and the J gene end by 1 base; junction bases not matched to a gene: 2. CDR3: CASSLRGLNYGYTF. The CDR3 DNA sequence: TGTGCCAGCAGCTTAAGGGGGCTTAACTATGGCTACACCTTC.

V gene TRBV11-2 combines with J gene TRBJ2-7; 9 bases fit TRBD1. The CDR3 sequence is 13 residues long. Germline loops: CDR1 SGHAT, CDR2 FQNNGV. V shed 1 base and J 7 bases; nucleotides not matched to a gene: 2. The CDR3 protein is CASSLGQGDEQYF. The CDR3 nucleotides are TGTGCCAGCAGCTTAGGACAGGGGGATGAGCAGTACTTC.

This clone came up once. V usage is TRBV20-1 and J usage is TRBJ2-7; a weak D match, TRBD2 (5 bases). CDR3 length: 14 residues. The germline V gene has CDR1 DFQATT and CDR2 SNEGSKA (reference sequence). Trimming removed 3 bases at V and 1 base at J, with 13 bases between. CDR3 residues: CSASTQRRSYEQYF. CDR3 sequence (DNA): TGCAGTGCTAGTACCCAGCGGAGGTCCTACGAGCAGTACTTC.